The entry below describes one T cell receptor (beta chain). This sample was taken from a study of T cell responses to AZD1222 COVID-19 vaccine. Germline values: CDR1 MNHEY, CDR2 SVGAGI. The V end lost 3 bases, the J end lost 4 bases, and 7 bases lay between the germline ends. The CDR3 is made up of 12 amino acids. Libraries were prepared by immunoSEQ multiplex PCR; TCRdb keeps only in-frame clonotypes and omits some of them. The table records some 140,000 clones, 92% of them present only once. This chain links TRBV6-5 with TRBJ2-7, with unresolved D. The sequence derives from an adult in good health. The sample consisted of peripheral blood, taken on day 0 of AZD1222 vaccination. The CDR3 is CASSYSAYEQYF. The CDR3 region has the DNA TGTGCCAGCAGTTATTCCGCATACGAGCAGTACTTC.